Each of the 2 T cell receptor beta chains below was sequenced from the same sample in a study of cytomegalovirus exposure and HLA in healthy donors. With 60 Vbeta and 13 Jbeta primers, the PCR was carried out. Using immunoSEQ multiplex PCR, the repertoire was profiled, and TCRdb retains in-frame clones only, with some absent. The sample has fewer than 130,000 clones; around three quarters are singletons. The source material was PBMCs. The source of these receptors is a woman between 40 and 50 years old in good health and CMV-seronegative.

This rearrangement joins TRBV5-4 to TRBJ2-7; 7 nucleotides agree with TRBD1. In germline, CDR1 is SGHNT, CDR2 YYREEE (reference sequence). CDR3 length equals 13 residues. After removal of 5 bases from V and 5 bases from J, the junction contained 7 bases not matched to a gene. CDR3 region: CASRTGEFHEQYF. Written as DNA, the CDR3 is TGTGCCAGCAGAACAGGGGAATTCCACGAGCAGTACTTC.

V is TRBV7-8 and J is TRBJ2-2; 14 positions match TRBD2. Germline V lookup: CDR1 SGHVS, CDR2 FQNEAQ. V shed 4 bases and J 5 bases; nucleotides not matched to a gene: 12. CDR3 length: 19 amino acids. The CDR3 region is CASSSRPTSGGAWTGELFF. The CDR3, as DNA: TGTGCCAGCAGCTCCCGGCCGACTAGCGGGGGGGCTTGGACCGGGGAGCTGTTTTTT.